Shown below are 21 T cell receptor beta chains from a single sample sequenced in a study of blood T cell repertoires in COVID-19 (dated by TCRdb to the early 2020s). Library preparation employed the immunoSEQ multiplex PCR assay. The clones in this table, taken by TCRdb from immuneACCESS, are in-frame only. Not every clone is retained; where verified, under half of the shortfall comes from an unresolved V gene, and the cause of the rest is unknown. This sample holds about 220,000 clones; around four fifths were observed only once. The top ten constitute 15% of the sample. The sample comprised PBMCs or T cells enriched from blood (not recorded which). The receptors come from a man aged 35 to 55 who had recovered from COVID-19.

This sequence joins TRBV5-8 and TRBJ2-6; D unresolved. CDR3 length equals 13 residues. CDR1 and CDR2 from the germline V gene are SGHTS and YDEGEE. V lost 5 bases and J 4 bases, leaving 7 bases between the germline ends. CDR3 sequence reads: CASRVTGANVLTF. The CDR3 DNA reads as TGTGCCAGCAGGGTGACAGGGGCCAACGTCCTGACTTTC.

This chain connects TRBV7-2 to TRBJ1-4, with a tentative D call TRBD1 (6 bases). Trimming took off 1 base at V and 7 bases at J, with 22 bases between the two ends. The CDR3 covers 18 residues. CDR1 is SGHTA and CDR2 is FQGNSA in the germline V gene. In DNA, the CDR3 is TGTGCCAGCAGCTTAGGTTACAGGGTGGGGGTCCAAGGTGAAAAACTGTTTTTT. Encoded protein: CASSLGYRVGVQGEKLFF.

This rearrangement joins TRBV11-2 to TRBJ1-1; TRBD1 might be the D (6 bases). CDR1 is SGHAT and CDR2 is FQNNGV in the germline V gene. Trimming cost V 0 bases and J 11 bases, with 16 bases left between them. This CDR3 is 14 amino acids long. The DNA for the CDR3 is TGTGCCAGCAGCTTAGATCTTGGCCCCCAGGGGGCTTTCTTT. This encodes CASSLDLGPQGAFF. The full variable domain, with the rest looked up from reference TRBV11-2 and TRBJ1-1, is EAGVAQSPRYKIIEKRQSVAFWCNPISGHATLYWYQQILGQGPKLLIQFQNNGVVDDSQLPKDRFSAERLKGVDSTLKIQPAKLEDSAVYLCASSLDLGPQGAFFGQGTRLTVV.

This chain joins TRBV13 and TRBJ2-2; perhaps TRBD1 as D (5 bases). Trimming took off 8 bases at V and 1 base at J, with 8 bases between the two ends. CDR3 length equals 13 residues. The germline CDR1 and CDR2 sequences are PRHDT and FYEKMQ (reference sequence). The CDR3 DNA reads as TGTGCCAGCCAGGACATGAACACCGGGGAGCTGTTTTTT. This gives the protein CASQDMNTGELFF.

The gene calls are TRBV10-3 and TRBJ2-1; no clear D. Germline V gene sequence: CDR1 ENHRY, CDR2 SYGVKD. Trimming took off 2 bases at V and 6 bases at J, with 8 bases between the two ends. The CDR3 consists of 13 residues. CDR3 sequence: CAISEVEPNEQFF. The CDR3 coding sequence is TGTGCCATCAGTGAGGTGGAGCCCAATGAGCAGTTCTTC.

Of note for this clone: A junction boundary mismatches the germline segment, possibly from a read error. The chain uses TRBV7-3 and TRBJ2-1; a weak D match, TRBD2 (6 bases). Germline CDR1 and CDR2: SGHTA and FQGTGA. The CDR3 covers 17 residues. CDR3 protein: CASSLRPSGRGYNKQFF. The DNA of the CDR3 is TGTGCCAGCAGCTTAAGACCCAGCGGGCGGGGCTACAATAAGCAGTTCTTC. The variable domain in full, with the rest retrieved from reference TRBV7-3 and TRBJ2-1, is GAGVSQTPSNKVTEKGKYVELRCDPISGHTALYWYRQSLGQGPEFLIYFQGTGAADDSGLPNDRFFAVRPEGSVSTLKIQRTERGDSAVYLCASSLRPSGRGYNKQFFGPGTRLTVL.

The chain uses TRBV28 and TRBJ2-5, with 12 bases aligning to TRBD2. This CDR3 is 16 amino acids long. Trimming cost V 7 bases and J 5 bases; bases outside gene matches: 11. Germline values: CDR1 MDHEN, CDR2 SYDVKM. DNA of the CDR3: TGTGCCAGCAATCGGGCTAGCGGGAGGGCCGGGGAGACCCAGTACTTC. Its protein is CASNRASGRAGETQYF.

This sequence joins TRBV30 and TRBJ2-7; TRBD2 aligns across 9 bases. The CDR3 contains 13 residues. V was clipped by 2 bases and J by 6 bases; unmatched bases: 5. Germline V gives CDR1 GTSNPN, CDR2 SVGIG (reference sequence). CDR3 bases: TGTGCCTGGAGTCGAGCGGGGGGTGGCGAGCAGTACTTC. Translation: CAWSRAGGGEQYF.

This rearrangement joins TRBV29-1 to TRBJ2-5; D perhaps matches TRBD1 (6 bases). Between the trimmed V and J ends, which lost 3 bases and 2 bases, there was a span of 10 bases. CDR1 SQVTM and CDR2 ANQGSEA come from the germline V gene. This CDR3 comprises 13 residues. The CDR3 DNA reads as TGCAGCGTTGACGGGACACCTCAAGAGACCCAGTACTTC. This translates into CSVDGTPQETQYF.

The V call is TRBV12-3 or TRBV12-4, the J call TRBJ1-5; D is undetermined. Trimming took 4 bases from V and 12 from J, leaving 13 bases between them. The CDR3 runs 12 residues. CDR3: CASSWHGTIQHF. The CDR3 DNA follows: TGTGCCAGCAGTTGGCACGGAACTATCCAGCATTTT.

This chain links TRBV10-3 with TRBJ2-6; a possible D gene is TRBD1 (5 bases). The CDR3 spans 19 residues. Trimming removed 4 bases at V and 0 bases at J, with 19 bases between. Germline lookup yields CDR1 ENHRY and CDR2 SYGVKD. The CDR3 loop reads CAISGPGQGSYSGANVLTF. In DNA form, the CDR3 reads TGTGCCATCAGTGGCCCAGGCCAGGGTAGCTACTCTGGGGCCAACGTCCTGACTTTC.

The chain links TRBV27 to TRBJ1-4, with 7 nucleotides matching TRBD1. V was clipped by 2 bases and J by 7 bases; unmatched bases: 4. Germline values: CDR1 MNHEY, CDR2 SMNVEV (reference sequence). The CDR3 runs 14 residues. CDR3 region: CASSLGHRGEKLFF. CDR3 in DNA: TGTGCCAGCAGTTTAGGCCACAGGGGTGAAAAACTGTTTTTT.

The chain links TRBV27 to TRBJ2-7, with no clear D. V lost 4 bases, J lost 2 bases, and 9 bases lay in between. CDR1 is MNHEY, CDR2 SMNVEV, per germline (reference sequence). This CDR3 comprises 13 residues. The CDR3 region has the DNA TGTGCCAGCAGTTCCACTTATCCCTACGAGCAGTACTTC. It yields the protein CASSSTYPYEQYF.

This chain links TRBV28 with TRBJ2-7; D possibly corresponds to TRBD1 (6 bases). V lost 4 bases to trimming and J lost 9 bases, with 13 bases between them. Germline V lookup: CDR1 MDHEN, CDR2 SYDVKM. There are 12 residues in the CDR3. CDR3 sequence reads: CASSSQGLGQYF. The CDR3 coding sequence is TGTGCCAGCAGTTCACAGGGATTAGGGCAGTACTTC.

The chain recombines TRBV7-3 with TRBJ2-2; maybe TRBD2 (6 bases). V dropped 4 bases and J dropped 4 bases, with 10 bases sitting between them. The germline V gene has CDR1 SGHTA and CDR2 FQGTGA. The CDR3 is 14 amino acids. The CDR3 bases are TGTGCCAGCAGCTCAATAGCGGCCACCGGGGAGCTGTTTTTT. The encoded protein is CASSSIAATGELFF. Combining the CDR3 with reference TRBV7-3 and TRBJ2-2 gives the whole variable domain GAGVSQTPSNKVTEKGKYVELRCDPISGHTALYWYRQSLGQGPEFLIYFQGTGAADDSGLPNDRFFAVRPEGSVSTLKIQRTERGDSAVYLCASSSIAATGELFFGEGSRLTVL.

This clone was recorded once. This chain joins TRBV5-1 and TRBJ1-1; 9 bases are shared with TRBD1. V gave up 4 bases and J gave up 7 bases; unmatched junction bases: 8. This CDR3 spans 14 amino acids. Germline CDR1 SGHRS, CDR2 YFSETQ. CDR3 sequence (DNA): TGCGCCAGCAGCGCAGGGACAGGGAATAATGAAGCTTTCTTT. Amino acid sequence: CASSAGTGNNEAFF.

This clone was counted a few times. The chain recombines TRBV7-9 with TRBJ2-7; 9 bases map to TRBD1. The CDR3 runs to 16 residues. Germline values: CDR1 SEHNR, CDR2 FQNEAQ (reference sequence). After removal of 5 bases from V and 0 bases from J, the junction contained 8 bases not matched to a gene. The chain's CDR3 is CASSNSPGQGSYEQYF. The CDR3, as DNA: TGTGCCAGCAGCAACAGTCCGGGACAGGGCTCCTACGAGCAGTACTTC.

V usage is TRBV5-4 and J usage is TRBJ1-1; TRBD1 is a possible D gene (5 bases). V was shortened by 2 bases and J by 1 base, with 6 bases between the two germline ends. Germline CDR1 is SGHNT and CDR2 is YYREEE (reference sequence). The CDR3 sequence is 13 residues long. The CDR3 sequence is CASSLQENTEAFF. CDR3 in DNA: TGTGCCAGCAGCTTACAGGAGAACACTGAAGCTTTCTTT.

The CDR3 region has the DNA TGTGCCAGCAGCGCAGACACCCGCGAGAACGAAGCTTTCTTT. The encoded protein is CASSADTRENEAFF. The chain combines TRBV9 with TRBJ1-1; D gene ambiguous. CDR3 size: 14 residues. The germline V and J ends were trimmed by 3 bases and 8 bases, with 17 bases remaining between them. CDR1 and CDR2 (germline): SGDLS, YYNGEE.

The genes are TRBV10-3 and TRBJ2-7; TRBD1 aligns across 10 bases. Looked up from germline, CDR1 is ENHRY and CDR2 is SYGVKD. Unmatched junction bases numbered 3, after V lost 7 bases and J lost 3 bases. This CDR3 has 13 amino acids. The CDR3 loop is CAITGTGVYEQYF. The DNA for the CDR3 is TGTGCCATCACCGGGACAGGGGTCTACGAGCAGTACTTC.

This clone occurred a few times. The chain recombines TRBV7-3 with TRBJ1-1, with D possibly matching TRBD1 (6 bases). This CDR3 contains 15 residues. Germline assignment: CDR1 SGHTA and CDR2 FQGTGA. Between the trimmed V and J ends, which lost 2 bases and 4 bases, there was a span of 14 bases. The DNA of the CDR3 is TGTGCCAGCAGCTTACTTACAGGGTCGGTCACTGAAGCTTTCTTT. Its translation is CASSLLTGSVTEAFF.